These 13 T cell receptor beta chains came from one sample sequenced in a study of T cell repertoires in cytomegalovirus infection. These TCRs are of unknown antigen specificity. TCRdb fed the reads into MiXCR, producing one record per CDR3 protein. The table lists some 940,000 distinct CDR3 sequences, around a third of them singletons, with about 14% in the top ten. The starting material was cultured CD8+ T cells from PBMCs, obtained from culture after CMV antigen stimulation. The origin of the receptors is a human donor in good health (CMV status not recorded). Some clones in this sample may be carry-over from other donors' samples.

The sample holds many counts of this clonotype. The chain joins TRBV7-8 to TRBJ2-1, with TRBD2 matching over 9 bases. Trimming removed 6 bases from V and 0 bases from J; junction bases left unmatched: 6. The CDR3 length is 16 residues. Germline V gene lookup returns CDR1 SGHVS and CDR2 FQNEAQ. CDR3 sequence: CASSPLRGGSYNEQFF. The CDR3 coding sequence is TGTGCCAGCAGTCCCTTGCGGGGGGGCTCCTACAATGAGCAGTTCTTC. The variable domain in full, completed from reference TRBV7-8 and TRBJ2-1, reads GAGVSQSPRYKVAKRGQDVALRCDPISGHVSLFWYQQALGQGPEFLTYFQNEAQLDKSGLPSDRFFAERPEGSVSTLKIQRTQQEDSAVYLCASSPLRGGSYNEQFFGPGTRLTVL.

This clonotype turned up a few times. The CDR3 bases are TGTGCCATCAAGACTAGCGCCGACACCGGGGAGCTGTTTTTT. It is translated as CAIKTSADTGELFF. The chain links TRBV10-3 to TRBJ2-2; 8 bases are shared with TRBD2. V was pared by 7 bases and J by 3 bases, with 4 bases of the junction left unmatched. Per germline, CDR1 ENHRY and CDR2 SYGVKD. The length of the CDR3 is 14 residues.

The V gene is TRBV7-4, the J gene TRBJ1-2, with a possible D match to TRBD1 (6 bases). V was pared by 8 bases and J by 4 bases, with 26 bases between. The CDR3 consists of 17 residues. Per the germline V gene, CDR1 is SGHVT and CDR2 is SQSDAQ. The CDR3 nucleotides are TGTGCCAGCTCCCCAAGCGTGACAGGTCTTCATGCCTATGGCTACACCTTC. It translates to CASSPSVTGLHAYGYTF.

For this clonotype: Its ends do not fully match the called genes, so a read error is possible. V is TRBV7-2 and J is TRBJ1-4; D perhaps matches TRBD1 (5 bases). CDR3 length: 15 amino acids. Germline values: CDR1 SGHTA, CDR2 FQGNSA. This CDR3 reads CASSLRGSLNENLFF. The DNA of the CDR3 is TGTGCCAGCAGCTTAAGGGGCAGTCTAAATGAAAATCTGTTTTTT.

The chain joins TRBV4-1 to TRBJ1-3; D gene unclear. V was clipped by 3 bases and J by 8 bases, with 35 bases between them. The CDR3 has 21 amino acids. Germline CDR1 reads MGHRA; CDR2 reads YSYEKL. This CDR3 reads CASSQPFGYGVITRLGDTIYF. The CDR3 nucleotides are TGCGCCAGCAGCCAGCCCTTTGGGTATGGGGTTATTACCCGCCTTGGGGACACCATATATTTT.

This clonotype was detected only a few times. This chain connects TRBV2 to TRBJ1-1, with 9 nucleotides matching TRBD1. V was clipped by 10 bases and J by 6 bases; unmatched bases: 3. This CDR3 has 11 amino acids. Germline CDR1 reads SNHLY; CDR2 reads FYNNEI. The chain's CDR3 is CAIDRGAEAFF. The CDR3 nucleotides read TGTGCCATCGACAGGGGGGCTGAAGCTTTCTTT.

V is TRBV10-3 and J is TRBJ1-2, with a tentative D call TRBD1 (6 bases). Per germline, CDR1 ENHRY and CDR2 SYGVKD. This CDR3 has 16 residues. V lost 1 base to trimming and J lost 4 bases, with 16 bases between them. CDR3 sequence (DNA): TGTGCCATCAGTGAGTTGTTAAGGGACATCTCCTATGGCTACACCTTC. Translating gives CAISELLRDISYGYTF.

This clonotype was found a few times. The chain has TRBV24-1 and TRBJ2-1; 7 nucleotides match TRBD1. This CDR3 has 15 residues. Germline lookup yields CDR1 KGHDR and CDR2 SFDVKD. The V gene end was trimmed by 4 bases and the J gene end by 5 bases; junction bases not matched to a gene: 7. DNA of the CDR3: TGTGCCACCAGTGAAACTTGGGACAGCGACAATGAGCAGTTCTTC. Its protein product is CATSETWDSDNEQFF.

This clonotype was observed at least ten times. The chain recombines TRBV7-8 with TRBJ2-7, with no clear D. V was clipped by 5 bases and J by 0 bases, with 11 bases between them. The CDR3 is 14 amino acids. Looked up from germline, CDR1 is SGHVS and CDR2 is FQNEAQ. CDR3 protein: CASSPTESSYEQYV. The CDR3 region has the DNA TGTGCCAGCAGCCCTACGGAGAGCTCCTACGAGCAGTACGTC.

The chain joins TRBV7-8 to TRBJ1-2; D might be TRBD1 (5 bases). The CDR3 is made up of 18 amino acids. Germline V lookup: CDR1 SGHVS, CDR2 FQNEAQ. The V end lost 1 base, the J end lost 8 bases, and 26 bases lay between the germline ends. The CDR3 reads CASSLDPGVQGGVDGYTF. The CDR3 region has the DNA TGTGCCAGCAGCTTAGATCCCGGGGTTCAGGGTGGGGTAGACGGCTACACCTTC.

This clonotype has at least ten counts. This chain links TRBV12-3 or TRBV12-4 with TRBJ2-3; 9 positions agree with TRBD2. The CDR3 is made up of 21 amino acids. V gave up 2 bases and J gave up 4 bases; unmatched junction bases: 22. The CDR3 protein is CASSLSWWAASGEIFADTQYF. The CDR3 DNA reads as TGTGCCAGCAGTTTAAGTTGGTGGGCGGCTAGCGGGGAAATATTCGCAGATACGCAGTATTTT.

The genes are TRBV28 and TRBJ1-6; D unclear. With 7 bases removed from V and 10 bases from J, the gap between germline ends came to 14 bases. Per the germline V gene, CDR1 is MDHEN and CDR2 is SYDVKM. The CDR3 totals 13 residues. The CDR3, as DNA: TGTGCCAGCAATATTTACCCCGGCTCACCCCTCCACTTT. Translating it yields CASNIYPGSPLHF.

At least ten counts were recorded for this clonotype. This rearrangement joins TRBV6-5 to TRBJ2-1; TRBD2 is a possible D gene (6 bases). This CDR3 contains 13 residues. Trimming cost V 2 bases and J 4 bases, with 6 bases left between them. The germline V gene encodes CDR1 MNHEY and CDR2 SVGAGI. The CDR3 spells CASSYGGYNEQFF. Written as DNA, the CDR3 is TGTGCCAGCAGTTACGGGGGGTACAATGAGCAGTTCTTC.